The 5 T cell receptor beta chains reported below all come from one sample, sequenced in a study of CD8+CD57+ T cells in acquired aplastic anemia. Patients chosen for sequencing had shown CD8+CD57+ cell expansion by flow cytometry. Genomic DNA, serving as template, underwent TCR beta VDJ and CDR3 profiling. TCRdb reprocessed the reads via MiXCR and lists one record per CDR3 protein. This repertoire shows roughly 280,000 distinct CDR3 sequences, roughly 59% found once; its top ten account for 1.3%. The source material was sorted CD4+, CD8+, or CD8+CD57+ T cells (not recorded which) from PBMCs. Every receptor here comes from a human donor with aplastic anemia.

The chain carries TRBV6-5 and TRBJ1-1; D unresolved. V was pared by 1 base and J by 3 bases, with 6 bases between. CDR3 length: 13 residues. Germline CDR1 and CDR2: MNHEY and SVGAGI. The CDR3, as DNA: TGTGCCAGCAGTTACTTTCCCGACACTGAAGCTTTCTTT. Translated: CASSYFPDTEAFF.

This clonotype was observed at least ten times. This CDR3 reads CASMSLEGRALGNQPQHF. The CDR3 bases are TGTGCCAGTATGTCTTTGGAGGGGCGAGCCTTAGGCAATCAGCCCCAGCATTTT. The chain recombines TRBV19 with TRBJ1-5; possibly TRBD1 for D (5 bases). The CDR3 sequence is 18 residues long. Germline CDR1 is LNHDA and CDR2 is SQIVND (reference sequence). Trimming took off 7 bases at V and 2 bases at J, with 24 bases between the two ends.

This clonotype was seen repeatedly, ten times or more. The V gene is TRBV5-5, the J gene TRBJ1-3; possibly TRBD1 for D (5 bases). V lost 0 bases and J 7 bases, leaving 20 bases between the germline ends. The CDR3 covers 17 residues. Germline V CDR1 and CDR2: SGHKS, YYEKEE (reference sequence). CDR3 residues: CASSLAGDGPRGNTIYF. CDR3 nucleotide sequence: TGTGCCAGCAGCTTGGCGGGGGACGGTCCTAGAGGGAACACCATATATTTT.

There are a few counts of this clonotype. The CDR3 sequence is CASSMRRRGYGNTIYF. CDR3 DNA sequence: TGTGCCAGTAGTATGAGGCGGCGGGGCTATGGAAACACCATATATTTT. The V and J genes are TRBV19 and TRBJ1-3; possible D gene TRBD1, 5 bases. This CDR3 spans 16 amino acids. The V gene's germline CDR1 is LNHDA and CDR2 SQIVND (reference sequence). Trimming cost V 3 bases and J 3 bases, with 15 bases left between them.

This clonotype was counted between two and nine times. The J gene is TRBJ1-1, the V gene TRBV2; D may be TRBD1 (6 bases). Germline lookup yields CDR1 SNHLY and CDR2 FYNNEI. CDR3 length: 13 residues. Trimming took 5 bases from V and 4 from J, leaving 11 bases between them. The chain's CDR3 is CASSRQDGTEAFF. The CDR3 DNA sequence: TGTGCCAGCAGTCGACAGGATGGCACTGAAGCTTTCTTT.